A single sample gave rise to the 2 T cell receptor beta chains below, sequenced in a study of blood T cell repertoires in COVID-19. The data were produced by immunoSEQ multiplex PCR, yet TCRdb's version contains in-frame clones alone and is incomplete. The profile shows roughly 74,000 clones, roughly 81% of them singletons. Input material: peripheral blood. Source of these receptors: a man in his 70s with acute or convalescent COVID-19.

This clone was recorded a few times. This chain joins TRBV27 and TRBJ2-1, with D possibly TRBD1 on 5 matching bases. The germline V gene has CDR1 MNHEY and CDR2 SMNVEV (reference sequence). The V end was cut by 0 bases, the J end by 10 bases, with 13 bases between. CDR3 length: 14 residues. The CDR3 nucleotides read TGTGCCAGCAGTTTATCGCGTGGGGCGAGGGAGCAGTTCTTC. This encodes CASSLSRGAREQFF.

The chain couples TRBV30 to TRBJ1-5; D ambiguous. The length of the CDR3 is 13 residues. The V gene lost 5 bases and the J gene lost 0 bases, with 8 bases spanning the gap. The germline gives CDR1 GTSNPN, CDR2 SVGIG (reference sequence). The DNA for the CDR3 is TGTGCCTGGGCCGGGAATAGCAATCAGCCCCAGCATTTT. Amino acid sequence: CAWAGNSNQPQHF.